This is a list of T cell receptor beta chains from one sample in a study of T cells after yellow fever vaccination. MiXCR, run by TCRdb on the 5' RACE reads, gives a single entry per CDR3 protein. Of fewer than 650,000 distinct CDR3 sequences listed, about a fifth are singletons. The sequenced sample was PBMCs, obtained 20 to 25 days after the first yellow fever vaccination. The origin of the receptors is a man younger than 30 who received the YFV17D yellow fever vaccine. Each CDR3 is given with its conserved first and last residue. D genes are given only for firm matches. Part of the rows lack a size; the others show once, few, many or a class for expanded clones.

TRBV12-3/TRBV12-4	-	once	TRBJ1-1	TGTGCCAGCAGTCCACTCGGGGGGGGCACTGAAGCTTTCTTT	CASSPLGGGTEAFF
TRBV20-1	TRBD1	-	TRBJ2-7	TGCAGTGCTAGCCGGGACAGACTCTACGAGCAGTACTTC	CSASRDRLYEQYF
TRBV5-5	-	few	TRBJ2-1	TGTGCCAGCAGCTTGGATCCCACAGGGAGGGATGAGCAGTTCTTC	CASSLDPTGRDEQFF
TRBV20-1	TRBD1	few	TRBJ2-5	TGCAGTGCCCTGCGGCTGGACAGGGAAGAGACCCAGTACTTC	CSALRLDREETQYF
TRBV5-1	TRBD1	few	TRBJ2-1	TGCGCCAGCAGCCCCCAACCCGGGACAGCACTGATCAATGAGCAGTTCTTC	CASSPQPGTALINEQFF
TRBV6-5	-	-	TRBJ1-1	TGTGCCAGCAGTTCTGACCCAGTGGGACGAAACACTGAAGCTTTCTTT	CASSSDPVGRNTEAFF
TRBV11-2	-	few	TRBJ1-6	TGTGCCAGCAGCTTGGTTCGGGATTCACCCCTCCACTTT	CASSLVRDSPLHF
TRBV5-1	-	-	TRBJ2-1	TGCGCCAGCAGCTCGGCCGCAGGGGTTGCCAATGAGCAGTTCTTC	CASSSAAGVANEQFF
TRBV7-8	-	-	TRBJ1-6	TGTGCCAGCACCCCGGGGAGGAGCTCCTATAATTCACCCCTCCACTTT	CASTPGRSSYNSPLHF
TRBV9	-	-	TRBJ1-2	TGTGCCAGCAGCGCCGGGCGGGGGCCTGGCTACACCTTC	CASSAGRGPGYTF
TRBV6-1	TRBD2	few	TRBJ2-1	TGTGCCAGCACTGGACTAGCGGGGGGCATTTCCTACAATGAGCAGTTCTTC	CASTGLAGGISYNEQFF
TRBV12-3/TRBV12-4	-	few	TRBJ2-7	TGTGCCAGCAGTATGTCAACACCGGAGCAGTACTTC	CASSMSTPEQYF
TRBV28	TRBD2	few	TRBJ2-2	TGTGCCAGCAGATCTTTGCCCCGGACTAGTGGCACCGGGGAGCTGTTTTTT	CASRSLPRTSGTGELFF
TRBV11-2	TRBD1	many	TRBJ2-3	TGTGCCAGCAGCCCACAGGGGGATACGCAGTATTTT	CASSPQGDTQYF
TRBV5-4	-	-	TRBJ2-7	TGTGCCAGCAGCCGCGACGGGAACGCCTACGAGCAGTACTTC	CASSRDGNAYEQYF
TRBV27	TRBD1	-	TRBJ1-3	TGTGCCAGCAGTTTAAGGGGGCGCGCTGGAAACACCACATATTTT	CASSLRGRAGNTTYF
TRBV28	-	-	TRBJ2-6	TGTGCCAGCCTCTCGTACGACGGTCCTGGGGCCAACGTCCTGACTTTC	CASLSYDGPGANVLTF
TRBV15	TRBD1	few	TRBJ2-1	TGTGCCACCAGCCCGGGACAGAGCTACAATGAGCAGTTCTTC	CATSPGQSYNEQFF
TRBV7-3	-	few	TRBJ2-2	TGTGCCAGCAGCCCAGCAGTCGGGGAGCTGTTTTTT	CASSPAVGELFF
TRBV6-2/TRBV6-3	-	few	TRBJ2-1	TGTGCCAGCAGTTACTCGAAAGTTCGGGTTTACAATGAGCAGTTCTTC	CASSYSKVRVYNEQFF
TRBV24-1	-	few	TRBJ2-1	TGTGCCACTGAGCTATACAATGAGCAGTTCTTC	CATELYNEQFF
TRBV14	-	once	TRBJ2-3	TGTGCCAGCAGCCAAGATATGTTTCGGGGCACAGATACGCAGTATTTT	CASSQDMFRGTDTQYF
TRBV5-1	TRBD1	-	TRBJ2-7	TGCGCCAGCAGCTTCGGGTCAGGGGGCTACGAGCAGTACTTC	CASSFGSGGYEQYF
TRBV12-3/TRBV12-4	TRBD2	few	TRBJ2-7	TGTGCCAGCAGCGGGACTAGCGGGACGGGTGAGCAGTACTTC	CASSGTSGTGEQYF
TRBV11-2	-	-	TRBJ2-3	TGTGCCAGCAGCCGCCGCTTACTGGGGGTGGATACGCAGTATTTT	CASSRRLLGVDTQYF
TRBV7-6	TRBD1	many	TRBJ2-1	TGTGCCAGCAGCTTAAGGGCAGGGGGTCGGAATGAGCAGTTCTTC	CASSLRAGGRNEQFF
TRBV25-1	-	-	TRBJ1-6	TGTGCCAGCACATGGGGCTTCCGAACACCCCTCCACTTT	CASTWGFRTPLHF
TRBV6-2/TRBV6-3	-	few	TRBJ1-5	TGTGCCAGCAGTCGAACTCAGCCCCAGCATTTT	CASSRTQPQHF
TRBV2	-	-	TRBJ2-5	TGTGCCAGCTGTCGGGCCAGCTGGTCCCAGTACTTC	CASCRASWSQYF
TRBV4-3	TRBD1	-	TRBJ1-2	TGCGCCAGCAGCCTAGGGAACAGGGGGCACGGATATGGCTACACCTTC	CASSLGNRGHGYGYTF
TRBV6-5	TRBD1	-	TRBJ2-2	TGTGCCAGCAGTTACTCGACAGGGTTATCTGACACCGGGGAGCTGTTTTTT	CASSYSTGLSDTGELFF
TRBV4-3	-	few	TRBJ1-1	TGCGCCAGCAGCCAGGACGTGGCCAAACTTGAAGCTTTCTTT	CASSQDVAKLEAFF
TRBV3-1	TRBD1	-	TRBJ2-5	TGTGCCAGCAGGGCAATGGGACAGTTGGAGACCCAGTACTTC	CASRAMGQLETQYF
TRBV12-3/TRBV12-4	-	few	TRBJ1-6	TGTGCCAGCAGTTCCGCCGGGGTGCCTTCACCCCTCCACTTT	CASSSAGVPSPLHF
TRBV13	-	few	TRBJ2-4	TGTGCCAGCAGCTTATGGTCAGCCAAAAACATTCAGTACTTC	CASSLWSAKNIQYF
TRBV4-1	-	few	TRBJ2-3	TGCGCCAGCAGCCCTTGGGGGGCCACAGATACGCAGTATTTT	CASSPWGATDTQYF
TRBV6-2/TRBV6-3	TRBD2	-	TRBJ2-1	TGTGCCAGCAGTCTTAGCGGGAATCCTTCCTACAATGAGCAGTTCTTC	CASSLSGNPSYNEQFF
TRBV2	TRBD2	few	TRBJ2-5	TGTGCCAGCAGTGATAAAAAGCGGGGGGACGGGACGTGGGAGACCCAGTACTTC	CASSDKKRGDGTWETQYF
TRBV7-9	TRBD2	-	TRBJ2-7	TGTGCCAGCAGCTCGGAAAGAATCGGGAGGGCTCCCTACGAGCAGTACTTC	CASSSERIGRAPYEQYF
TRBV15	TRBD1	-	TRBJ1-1	TGTGCCACCAGCAGAGGAGGCACAGGGGGCGCGGGGACTGAAGCTTTCTTT	CATSRGGTGGAGTEAFF
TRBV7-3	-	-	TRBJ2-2	TGTGCCAGCAGCAGAAGTACCCCGGGCACCGGGGAGCTGTTTTTT	CASSRSTPGTGELFF
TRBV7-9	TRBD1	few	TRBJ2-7	TGTGCCAGCAGTACTCCGGGACAGGGAGCCTACGAGCAGTACTTC	CASSTPGQGAYEQYF
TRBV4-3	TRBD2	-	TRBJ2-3	TGCGCCAGCAGCCGGTTACTAGCGCTGGATAATACGCAGTATTTT	CASSRLLALDNTQYF
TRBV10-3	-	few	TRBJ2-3	TGTGCCATCAGGGGACTGAGCACAGATACGCAGTATTTT	CAIRGLSTDTQYF
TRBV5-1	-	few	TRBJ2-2	TGCGCCAGCAGCTTGGATTCTCGGACCGGGGAGCTGTTTTTT	CASSLDSRTGELFF
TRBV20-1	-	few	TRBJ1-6	TGCAGTGCTAGAAAAGAGTTTGATTCACCCCTCCACTTT	CSARKEFDSPLHF
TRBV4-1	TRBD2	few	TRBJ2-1	TGCGCCAGCAGCCACGGGGGGTCCTACAATGAGCAGTTCTTC	CASSHGGSYNEQFF
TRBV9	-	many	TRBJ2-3	TGTGCCAGCAGCGTAGCTGGGGTGCCCGCAGATACGCAGTATTTT	CASSVAGVPADTQYF
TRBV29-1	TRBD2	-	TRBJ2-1	TGCAGCGCTGCGGGGGGGCAGCGGAATGAGCAGTTCTTC	CSAAGGQRNEQFF
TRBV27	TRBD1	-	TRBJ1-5	TGTGCCAGCAGGACAGGGGGCAATCAGCCCCAGCATTTT	CASRTGGNQPQHF
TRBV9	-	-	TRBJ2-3	TGTGCCAGGGGTGAGGGCACAGATACGCAGTATTTT	CARGEGTDTQYF
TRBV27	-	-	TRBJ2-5	TGTGCCAGCAGTGCCCGGGACACACTTTCAGGGGCCCAGTACTTC	CASSARDTLSGAQYF